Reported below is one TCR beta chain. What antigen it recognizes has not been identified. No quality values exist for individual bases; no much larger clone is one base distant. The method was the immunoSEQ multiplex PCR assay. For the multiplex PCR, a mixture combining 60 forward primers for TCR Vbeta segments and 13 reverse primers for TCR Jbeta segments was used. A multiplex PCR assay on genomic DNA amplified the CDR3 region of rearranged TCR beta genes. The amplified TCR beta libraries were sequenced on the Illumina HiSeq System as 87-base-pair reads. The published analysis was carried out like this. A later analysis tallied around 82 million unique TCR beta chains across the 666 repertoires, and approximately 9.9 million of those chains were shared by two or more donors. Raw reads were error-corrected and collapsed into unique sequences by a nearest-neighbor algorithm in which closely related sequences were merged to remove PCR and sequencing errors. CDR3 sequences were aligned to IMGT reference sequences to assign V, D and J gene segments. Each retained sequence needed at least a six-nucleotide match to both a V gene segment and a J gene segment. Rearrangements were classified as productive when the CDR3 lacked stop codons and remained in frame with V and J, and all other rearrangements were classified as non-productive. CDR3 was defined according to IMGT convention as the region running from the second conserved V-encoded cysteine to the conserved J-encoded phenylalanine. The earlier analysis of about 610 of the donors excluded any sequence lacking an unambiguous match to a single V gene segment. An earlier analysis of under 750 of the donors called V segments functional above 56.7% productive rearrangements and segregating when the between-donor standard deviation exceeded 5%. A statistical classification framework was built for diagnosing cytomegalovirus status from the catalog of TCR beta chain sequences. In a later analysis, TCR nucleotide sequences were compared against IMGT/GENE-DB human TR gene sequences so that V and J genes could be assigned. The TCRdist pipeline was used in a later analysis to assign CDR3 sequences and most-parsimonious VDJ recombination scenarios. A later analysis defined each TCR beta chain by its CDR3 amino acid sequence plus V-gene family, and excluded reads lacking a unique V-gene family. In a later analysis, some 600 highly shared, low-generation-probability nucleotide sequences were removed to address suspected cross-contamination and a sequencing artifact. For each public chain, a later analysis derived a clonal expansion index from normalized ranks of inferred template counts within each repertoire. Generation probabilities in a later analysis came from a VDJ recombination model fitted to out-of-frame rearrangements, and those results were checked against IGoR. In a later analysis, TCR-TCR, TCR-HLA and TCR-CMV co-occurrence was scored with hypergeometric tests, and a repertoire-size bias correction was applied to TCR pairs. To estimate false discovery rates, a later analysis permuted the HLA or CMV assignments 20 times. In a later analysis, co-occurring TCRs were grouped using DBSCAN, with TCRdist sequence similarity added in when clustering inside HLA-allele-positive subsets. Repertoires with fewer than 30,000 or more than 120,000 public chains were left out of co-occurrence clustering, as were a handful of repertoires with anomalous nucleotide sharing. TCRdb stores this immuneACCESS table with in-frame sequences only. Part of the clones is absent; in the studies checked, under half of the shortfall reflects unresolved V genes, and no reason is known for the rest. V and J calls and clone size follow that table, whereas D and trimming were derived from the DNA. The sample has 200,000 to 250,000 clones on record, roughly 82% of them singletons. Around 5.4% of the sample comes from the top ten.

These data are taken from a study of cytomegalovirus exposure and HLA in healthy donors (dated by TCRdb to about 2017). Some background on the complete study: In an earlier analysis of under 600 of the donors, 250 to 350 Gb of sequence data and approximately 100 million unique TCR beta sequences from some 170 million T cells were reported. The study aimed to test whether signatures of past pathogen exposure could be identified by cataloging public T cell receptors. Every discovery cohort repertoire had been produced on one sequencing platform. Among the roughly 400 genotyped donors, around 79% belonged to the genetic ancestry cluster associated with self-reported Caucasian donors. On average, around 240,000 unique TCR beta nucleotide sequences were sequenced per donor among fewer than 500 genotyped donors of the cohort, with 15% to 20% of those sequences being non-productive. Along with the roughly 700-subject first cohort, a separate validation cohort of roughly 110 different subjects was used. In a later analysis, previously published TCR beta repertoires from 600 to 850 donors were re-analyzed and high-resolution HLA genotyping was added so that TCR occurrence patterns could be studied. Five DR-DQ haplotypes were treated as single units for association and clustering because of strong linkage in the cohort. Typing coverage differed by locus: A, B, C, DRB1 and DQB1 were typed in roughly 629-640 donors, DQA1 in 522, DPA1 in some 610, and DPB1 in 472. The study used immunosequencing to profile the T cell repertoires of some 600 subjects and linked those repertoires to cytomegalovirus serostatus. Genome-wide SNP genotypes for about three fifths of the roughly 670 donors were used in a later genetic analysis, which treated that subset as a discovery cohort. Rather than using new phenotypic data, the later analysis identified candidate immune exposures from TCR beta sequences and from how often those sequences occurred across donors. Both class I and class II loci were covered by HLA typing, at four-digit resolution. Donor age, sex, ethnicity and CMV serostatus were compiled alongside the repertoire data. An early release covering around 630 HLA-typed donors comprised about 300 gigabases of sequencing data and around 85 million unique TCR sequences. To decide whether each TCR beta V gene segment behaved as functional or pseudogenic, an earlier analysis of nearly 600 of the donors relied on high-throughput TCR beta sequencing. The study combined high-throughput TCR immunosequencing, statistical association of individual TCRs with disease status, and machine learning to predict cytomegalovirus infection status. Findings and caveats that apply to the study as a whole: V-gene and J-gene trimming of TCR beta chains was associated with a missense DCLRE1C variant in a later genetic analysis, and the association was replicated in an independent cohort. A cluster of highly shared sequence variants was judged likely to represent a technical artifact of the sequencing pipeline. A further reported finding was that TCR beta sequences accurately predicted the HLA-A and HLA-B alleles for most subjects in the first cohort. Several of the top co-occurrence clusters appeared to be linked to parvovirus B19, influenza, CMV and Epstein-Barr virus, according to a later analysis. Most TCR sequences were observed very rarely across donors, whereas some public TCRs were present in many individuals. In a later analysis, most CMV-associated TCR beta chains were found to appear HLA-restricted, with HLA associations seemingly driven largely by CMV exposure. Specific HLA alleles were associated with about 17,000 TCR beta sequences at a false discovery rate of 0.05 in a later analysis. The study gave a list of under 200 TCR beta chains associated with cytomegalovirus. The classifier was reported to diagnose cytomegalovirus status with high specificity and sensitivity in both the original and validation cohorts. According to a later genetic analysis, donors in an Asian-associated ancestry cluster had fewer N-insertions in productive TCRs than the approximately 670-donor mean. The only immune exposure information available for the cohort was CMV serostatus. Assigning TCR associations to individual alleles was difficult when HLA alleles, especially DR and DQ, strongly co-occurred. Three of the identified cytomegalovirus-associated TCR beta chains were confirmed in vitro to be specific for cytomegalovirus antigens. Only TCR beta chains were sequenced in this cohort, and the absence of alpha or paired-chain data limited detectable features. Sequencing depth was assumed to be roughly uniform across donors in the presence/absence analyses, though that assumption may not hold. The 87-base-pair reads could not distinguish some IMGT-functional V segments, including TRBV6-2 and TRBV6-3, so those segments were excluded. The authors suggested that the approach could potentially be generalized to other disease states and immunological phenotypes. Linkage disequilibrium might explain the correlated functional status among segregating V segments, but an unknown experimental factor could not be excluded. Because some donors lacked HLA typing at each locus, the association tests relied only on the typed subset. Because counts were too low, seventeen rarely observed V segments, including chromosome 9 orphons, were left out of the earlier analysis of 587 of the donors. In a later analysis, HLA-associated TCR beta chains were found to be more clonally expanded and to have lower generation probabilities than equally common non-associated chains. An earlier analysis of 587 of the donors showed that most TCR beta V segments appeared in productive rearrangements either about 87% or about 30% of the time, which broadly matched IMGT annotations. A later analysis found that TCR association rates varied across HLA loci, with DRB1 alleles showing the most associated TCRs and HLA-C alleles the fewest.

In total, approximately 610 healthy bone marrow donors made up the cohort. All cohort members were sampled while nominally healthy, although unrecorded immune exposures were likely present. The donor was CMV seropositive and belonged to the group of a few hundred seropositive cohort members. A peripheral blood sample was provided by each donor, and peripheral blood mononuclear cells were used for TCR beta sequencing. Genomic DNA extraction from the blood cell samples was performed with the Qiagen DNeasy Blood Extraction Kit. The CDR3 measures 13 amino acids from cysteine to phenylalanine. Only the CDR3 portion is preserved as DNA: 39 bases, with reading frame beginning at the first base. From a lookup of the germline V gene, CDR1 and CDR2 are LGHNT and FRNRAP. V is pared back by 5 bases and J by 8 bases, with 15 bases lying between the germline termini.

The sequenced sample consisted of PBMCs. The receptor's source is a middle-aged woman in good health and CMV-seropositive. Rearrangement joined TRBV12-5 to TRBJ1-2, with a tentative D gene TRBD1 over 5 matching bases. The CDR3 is CASGASNGGGYTF. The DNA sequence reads TGTGCTAGTGGTGCCTCAAACGGGGGGGGCTACACCTTC.